A single sample gave rise to the 28 T cell receptor beta chains below, sequenced in a study of T cells in narcolepsy. TCRdb's copy holds only in-frame clones and misses some; the assay was immunoSEQ multiplex PCR. The sample holds more than 20,000 clones, 92% seen once. The sample comprised CD45RA- memory CD4+ T cells from PBMCs. All receptors come from a human donor with narcolepsy.

The V gene is TRBV15, the J gene TRBJ1-1; maybe TRBD1 (5 bases). CDR3 size: 14 residues. Trimming shortened V by 0 bases and J by 6 bases, and 11 bases separated the two germline ends. Germline V gene sequence: CDR1 LNHNV, CDR2 YYDKDF (reference sequence). The CDR3 spells CATSRESGSAEAFF. CDR3 bases: TGTGCCACCAGCAGAGAATCAGGGAGCGCTGAAGCTTTCTTT.

The chain carries TRBV2 and TRBJ1-2; D perhaps matches TRBD1 (6 bases). V was pared by 6 bases and J by 5 bases, with 16 bases between. The CDR3 loop spans 14 amino acids. CDR1 is SNHLY and CDR2 is FYNNEI in the germline V gene. DNA for the CDR3: TGTGCCAGCAGGAAAGGACAGCCGACATATGGCTACACCTTC. It yields the protein CASRKGQPTYGYTF.

This rearrangement joins TRBV7-8 to TRBJ2-1; no clear D. V dropped 2 bases and J dropped 5 bases, with 16 bases sitting between them. The CDR3 length is 16 residues. Per germline, CDR1 SGHVS and CDR2 FQNEAQ. The CDR3 reads CASSLNLFSYNNEQFF. The CDR3, as DNA: TGTGCCAGCAGCTTAAATCTTTTCTCCTACAACAATGAGCAGTTCTTC.

The rearrangement joins TRBV5-8 to TRBJ1-2, with TRBD1 identical over 8 bases. The CDR3 extends over 13 amino acids. Losses at the gene ends were 7 bases for V and 7 bases for J; bases not matched to a gene: 9. Germline V gene data show CDR1 as SGHTS and CDR2 as YDEGEE. In DNA, the CDR3 is TGTGCCAGCGGCGGACAGGGCTTTTTTGGCTACACCTTC. Protein product: CASGGQGFFGYTF. Based on the CDR3 plus reference TRBV5-8 and TRBJ1-2, the full variable domain is EAGVTQSPTHLIKTRGQQATLRCSPISGHTSVYWYQQALGLGLQFLLWYDEGEERNRGNFPPRFSGRQFPNYSSELNVNALELEDSALYLCASGGQGFFGYTFGSGTRLTVV.

This chain connects TRBV7-2 to TRBJ2-5; 7 bases are a match to TRBD1. J was trimmed by 1 base and V by 5 bases; bases with no gene match: 7. This CDR3 has 15 amino acids. CDR1 and CDR2 from the germline V gene are SGHTA and FQGNSA. The DNA of the CDR3 is TGTGCCAGCAGCCGCAGGGGGAGAGGCCAAGAGACCCAGTACTTC. Translated, it gives CASSRRGRGQETQYF.

This clone was detected only once. V is TRBV18 and J is TRBJ2-3, with unresolved D. The CDR3 length is 14 residues. CDR1 KGHSH and CDR2 LQKENI come from the germline V gene. The V end was cut by 3 bases, the J end by 1 base, with 8 bases between. Written as DNA, the CDR3 is TGTGCCAGCTCACCTAACGGAGGCACAGATACGCAGTATTTT. It specifies CASSPNGGTDTQYF.

This sequence joins TRBV5-1 and TRBJ2-7, with 10 positions matching TRBD2. The CDR3 contains 17 residues. The V gene's germline CDR1 is SGHRS and CDR2 YFSETQ. J gave up 3 bases and V 2 bases, and 11 bases lay outside the gene matches. The CDR3 protein is CASSFGGGSSGSYEQYF. CDR3 nucleotide sequence: TGCGCCAGCAGCTTCGGGGGTGGGTCTAGCGGGAGCTACGAGCAGTACTTC.

V and J are TRBV19 and TRBJ2-3, with D possibly being TRBD2 (5 bases). Trimming shortened V by 6 bases and J by 0 bases, and 16 bases separated the two germline ends. Looked up from germline, CDR1 is LNHDA and CDR2 is SQIVND (reference sequence). There are 16 residues in the CDR3. The CDR3 sequence: CASSPLSAPSTDTQYF. CDR3 nucleotide sequence: TGTGCCAGTAGCCCCCTTAGCGCTCCTAGCACAGATACGCAGTATTTT.

The chain joins TRBV18 to TRBJ1-1; D remains unclear. The germline V and J ends were trimmed by 1 base and 0 bases, with 9 bases remaining between them. There are 15 residues in the CDR3. Germline CDR1 KGHSH, CDR2 LQKENI. In nucleotides, the CDR3 is TGTGCCAGCTCACCACTTGAGAGGATGAACACTGAAGCTTTCTTT. Encoded protein: CASSPLERMNTEAFF.

The chain is built from TRBV4-1 and TRBJ2-2, with unresolved D. The CDR3 is 16 amino acids. Trimming removed 2 bases at V and 7 bases at J, with 17 bases between. Germline loops: CDR1 MGHRA, CDR2 YSYEKL. The CDR3 nucleotides read TGCGCCAGCAGCCAATTAGTTTCTTTGGTGGACGGGGAGCTGTTTTTT. It codes for CASSQLVSLVDGELFF.

This clone was observed a few times. The chain combines TRBV21-1 with TRBJ1-1; the table's D call TRBD1 went unverified against the DNA. TRBV21-1 is termed a pseudogene. The CDR3 runs 15 residues. CDR3 in amino acids: CASSKVTGGGYEAFF. The CDR3 DNA follows: TGTGCCAGCAGCAAAGTGACAGGGGGCGGATATGAAGCTTTCTTT.

The chain uses TRBV6-5 and TRBJ1-5, with D hard to call. The CDR3 extends over 12 amino acids. CDR1 MNHEY and CDR2 SVGAGI come from the germline V gene. Trimming pared 6 bases from V and 16 bases from J, leaving 19 bases between. The CDR3 DNA reads as TGTGCCAGCAGCAATCCTCGGGATCGGAAACATTTT. Protein product: CASSNPRDRKHF.

The gene calls are TRBV7-3 and TRBJ2-1, with 7 positions matching TRBD2. Germline V gene lookup returns CDR1 SGHTA and CDR2 FQGTGA. Trimming cost V 1 base and J 0 bases; bases outside gene matches: 3. The CDR3 loop spans 16 amino acids. CDR3 amino acids: CASSLRGGSSYNEQFF. Written as DNA, the CDR3 is TGTGCCAGCAGCTTAAGGGGGGGTAGCTCCTACAATGAGCAGTTCTTC.

The V and J genes are TRBV6-5 and TRBJ2-1; TRBD2 matches 9 bases. The CDR3 loop spans 14 amino acids. Germline V gene lookup returns CDR1 MNHEY and CDR2 SVGAGI. V was clipped by 7 bases and J by 9 bases; unmatched bases: 10. CDR3 amino acids: CASTQRGRESEQFF. In DNA, the CDR3 is TGTGCCAGCACCCAACGCGGGAGGGAGAGTGAGCAGTTCTTC.

The genes are TRBV5-6 and TRBJ1-2; no clear D. V shed 0 bases and J shed 0 bases, with 6 bases lying between them. From germline, CDR1 is SGHDT and CDR2 YYEEEE. This CDR3 is built from 14 residues. This CDR3 is CASSLGAPNYGYTF. The CDR3 DNA is TGTGCCAGCAGCTTGGGGGCTCCTAACTATGGCTACACCTTC.

A single count supports this clone. This chain links TRBV13 with TRBJ2-7, with TRBD2 as a possible D gene (6 bases). The ends were cut back, 5 bases at V and 1 base at J, with 12 bases in the middle. CDR1 and CDR2 (germline): PRHDT, FYEKMQ (reference sequence). The CDR3 has 14 residues. CDR3 coding DNA: TGTGCCAGCAGCCGGCGGGACGGATCCTACGAGCAGTACTTC. Its translation is CASSRRDGSYEQYF.

The chain employs TRBV7-9 and TRBJ2-2, with TRBD2 matching over 13 bases. The CDR3 consists of 16 residues. Germline CDR1 reads SEHNR; CDR2 reads FQNEAQ (reference sequence). V shed 4 bases, J shed 5 bases, and the junction held 4 bases outside the gene matches. CDR3 sequence (DNA): TGTGCCAGCAGCTGGGGACTAGCGGGAAGGACCGGGGAGCTGTTTTTT. This codes for CASSWGLAGRTGELFF.

The gene calls are TRBV7-8 and TRBJ1-2; no clear D. Per germline, CDR1 SGHVS and CDR2 FQNEAQ. This CDR3 contains 13 residues. The ends were cut back, 0 bases at V and 2 bases at J, with 4 bases in the middle. CDR3 sequence (DNA): TGTGCCAGCAGCTTAGCGGGGAACTATGGCTACACCTTC. It yields the protein CASSLAGNYGYTF.

V gene TRBV6-5 combines with J gene TRBJ1-5; possible D gene TRBD1, 5 bases. Germline loops: CDR1 MNHEY, CDR2 SVGAGI. CDR3 length equals 15 residues. V was trimmed by 6 bases and J by 4 bases, leaving 16 bases between them. The CDR3 sequence is CASRPGTGTNQPQHF. Here the CDR3 DNA reads TGTGCCAGCAGGCCCGGGACGGGCACGAATCAGCCCCAGCATTTT.

The chain recombines TRBV30 with TRBJ1-1; the D gene is possibly TRBD1 (6 bases). The CDR3 extends over 14 amino acids. V lost 5 bases, J lost 1 base, and 14 bases lay in between. The V gene's germline CDR1 is GTSNPN and CDR2 SVGIG (reference sequence). The chain's CDR3 is CAWGPGTQNTEAFF. CDR3 in DNA: TGTGCCTGGGGTCCCGGGACACAGAACACTGAAGCTTTCTTT.

The chain recombines TRBV4-3 with TRBJ2-2; tentatively, D is TRBD2 (6 bases). The CDR3 runs to 15 residues. Trimming removed 1 base from V and 8 bases from J, with 14 bases in between. Germline loops: CDR1 LGHNA, CDR2 YSLEER. The CDR3 coding sequence is TGCGCCAGCAGCCAAGCTCTCACTAGCTCTGGGGAGCTGTTTTTT. It specifies CASSQALTSSGELFF.

The genes are TRBV29-1 and TRBJ2-1; D is possibly TRBD2 (6 bases). CDR3 size: 14 residues. With 1 base removed from V and 9 bases from J, the gap between germline ends came to 16 bases. Germline CDR1 SQVTM, CDR2 ANQGSEA. CDR3: CSVEGGVRVTEQFF. In DNA form, the CDR3 reads TGCAGCGTTGAAGGGGGGGTTCGGGTAACTGAGCAGTTCTTC.

The rearrangement joins TRBV30 to TRBJ2-1, with 10 bases identical to TRBD2. The CDR3 loop spans 16 amino acids. Trimming cost V 5 bases and J 1 base; bases outside gene matches: 8. Germline lookup yields CDR1 GTSNPN and CDR2 SVGIG (reference sequence). The chain's CDR3 is CAWGLAGGRSYNEQFF. CDR3 DNA: TGTGCCTGGGGATTAGCGGGAGGAAGGTCCTACAATGAGCAGTTCTTC.

This chain joins TRBV28 and TRBJ1-1, with D perhaps matching TRBD1 (6 bases). CDR1 and CDR2 from the germline V gene are MDHEN and SYDVKM. V was clipped by 6 bases and J by 0 bases, with 14 bases between them. This CDR3 comprises 15 residues. The CDR3 is CASSWPGAMNTEAFF. The CDR3 DNA reads as TGTGCCAGCAGCTGGCCAGGGGCCATGAACACTGAAGCTTTCTTT.

The rearrangement links TRBV15 to TRBJ2-3; D call uncertain. The V end was cut by 1 base, the J end by 6 bases, with 5 bases between. The CDR3 extends over 12 amino acids. Germline values: CDR1 LNHNV, CDR2 YYDKDF (reference sequence). In DNA, the CDR3 is TGTGCCACCAGCAGAGTGTGGGATACGCAGTATTTT. It codes for CATSRVWDTQYF. Full variable domain (remainder filled in from reference TRBV15 and TRBJ2-3): DAMVIQNPRYQVTQFGKPVTLSCSQTLNHNVMYWYQQKSSQAPKLLFHYYDKDFNNEADTPDNFQSRRPNTSFCFLDIRSPGLGDTAMYLCATSRVWDTQYFGPGTRLTVL.

The rearrangement joins TRBV7-2 to TRBJ2-7, with 8 bases matching TRBD2. This CDR3 region has 15 residues. V shed 1 base and J 4 bases; nucleotides not matched to a gene: 6. Germline V gives CDR1 SGHTA, CDR2 FQGNSA. Here the CDR3 reads CASSLVFLAGYEQYF. Written as DNA, the CDR3 is TGTGCCAGCAGCTTAGTATTCCTAGCGGGTTACGAGCAGTACTTC.

This chain connects TRBV18 to TRBJ2-3, with unresolved D. Germline V gives CDR1 KGHSH, CDR2 LQKENI. Between the trimmed V and J ends, which lost 1 base and 6 bases, there was a span of 8 bases. The CDR3 is 13 residues long. CDR3 amino acids: CASSPRQLDTQYF. The CDR3 DNA reads as TGTGCCAGCTCACCACGGCAGCTTGATACGCAGTATTTT.

The V call is TRBV7-9, the J call TRBJ1-5; no definite D call. The CDR3 length is 15 residues. Trimming shortened V by 1 base and J by 0 bases, and 7 bases separated the two germline ends. Germline V lookup: CDR1 SEHNR, CDR2 FQNEAQ (reference sequence). CDR3 loop: CASSLGPSSNQPQHF. As DNA, the CDR3 is TGTGCCAGCAGCTTAGGGCCCAGTAGCAATCAGCCCCAGCATTTT.